This entry features one T cell receptor (beta chain) sequence. The source of the sample is a study of shared clonotypes between healthy human individuals. Profiling relied on immunoSEQ multiplex PCR, and the TCRdb table lists in-frame clones only, not all of them. The sample includes over 2 million clones, 85% to 95% of them seen just once. In the naive CD8 group, cells lacked CD45RO and were positively selected for CCR7, so terminally differentiated effector memory CD45RA+ cells were left out. The donor cohort consisted entirely of Caucasian adults residing in Nashville, Tennessee. This sequence originates from a man between 18 and 35 years old in good health. What was sequenced was naive CD8+ T cells sorted from blood.

CDR3 nucleotide sequence: TGTGCCTGGAGTGGTGGAGGGTGGGAGACCCAGTACTTC. Protein product: CAWSGGGWETQYF. The V call is TRBV30, the J call TRBJ2-5, with D perhaps matching TRBD2 (6 bases). This CDR3 spans 13 amino acids. Germline lookup yields CDR1 GTSNPN and CDR2 SVGIG (reference sequence). The ends were cut back, 1 base at V and 5 bases at J, with 11 bases in the middle.